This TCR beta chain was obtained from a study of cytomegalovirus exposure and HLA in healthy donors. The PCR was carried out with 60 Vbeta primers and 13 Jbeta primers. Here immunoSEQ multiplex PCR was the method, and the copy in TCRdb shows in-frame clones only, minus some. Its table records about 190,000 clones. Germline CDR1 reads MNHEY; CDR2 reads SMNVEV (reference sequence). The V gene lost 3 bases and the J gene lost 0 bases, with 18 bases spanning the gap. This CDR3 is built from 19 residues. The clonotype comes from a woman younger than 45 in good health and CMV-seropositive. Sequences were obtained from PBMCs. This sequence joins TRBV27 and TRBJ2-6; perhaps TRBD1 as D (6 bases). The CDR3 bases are TGTGCCAGCAGTTTCACCCCGCCCGGACAGTTCTCTGGGGCCAACGTCCTGACTTTC. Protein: CASSFTPPGQFSGANVLTF.